The 22 T cell receptor beta chains below all came from one sample that was sequenced in a study of blood T cell repertoires in COVID-19. Using immunoSEQ multiplex PCR, the repertoire was profiled, and TCRdb retains in-frame clones only, with some absent. The data show roughly 57,000 clones, with about 86% seen just once and roughly 6.5% held by the top ten. The sequencing input was peripheral blood. The receptors shown here come from a woman aged 60-70 years with COVID-19, enrolled during active disease.

The chain employs TRBV12-2 and TRBJ2-1; the table's D call, TRBD2, was not checked against the DNA. TRBV12-2 is marked as a pseudogene. The CDR3 sequence is 14 residues long. The CDR3 coding sequence is TGTGCAAGTCGCTTCGGTAGGCGGCACAATGAGCAGTTCTTC. Protein product: CASRFGRRHNEQFF.

The chain joins TRBV20-1 to TRBJ2-7, with TRBD2 matching 9 bases. The CDR3 is 14 amino acids. After removal of 3 bases from V and 4 bases from J, the junction contained 7 bases not matched to a gene. Germline CDR1 and CDR2: DFQATT and SNEGSKA (reference sequence). For the CDR3, the DNA is TGCAGTGCTAGTCGTGTGACTAGCGGTTACGAGCAGTACTTC. It is translated as CSASRVTSGYEQYF.

V usage is TRBV5-1 and J usage is TRBJ2-5, with TRBD2 matching 10 bases. Germline lookup yields CDR1 SGHRS and CDR2 YFSETQ. After removal of 3 bases from V and 1 base from J, the junction contained 9 bases not matched to a gene. The CDR3 loop spans 17 amino acids. The CDR3: CASSSLRLAGLQETQYF. Here the CDR3 DNA reads TGCGCCAGCAGCTCCCTAAGACTAGCGGGCCTCCAAGAGACCCAGTACTTC.

The rearrangement links TRBV28 to TRBJ2-3, with TRBD1 matching over 8 bases. The CDR3 sequence is 16 residues long. The junction had 11 bases not matched to a gene; V was cut back by 6 bases and J by 3 bases. The germline V gene encodes CDR1 MDHEN and CDR2 SYDVKM. The CDR3 is CASRETTGVSTDTQYF. The CDR3 nucleotides are TGTGCCAGCAGAGAAACGACAGGGGTTTCGACAGATACGCAGTATTTT. The variable domain in full, completed from reference TRBV28 and TRBJ2-3, reads DVKVTQSSRYLVKRTGEKVFLECVQDMDHENMFWYRQDPGLGLRLIYFSYDVKMKEKGDIPEGYSVSREKKERFSLILESASTNQTSMYLCASRETTGVSTDTQYFGPGTRLTVL.

The chain combines TRBV7-9 with TRBJ2-1, with 13 bases fitting TRBD2. Trimming took 2 bases from V and 9 from J; bases not matched to a gene: 10. The CDR3 sequence is 17 residues long. CDR1 is SEHNR and CDR2 is FQNEAQ in the germline V gene (reference sequence). In DNA form, the CDR3 reads TGTGCCAGCAGCTTACGGTCCTTCGGGACTAGCGGGATTGAGCAGTTCTTC. It yields the protein CASSLRSFGTSGIEQFF.

The chain recombines TRBV3-1 (or the pseudogene TRBV3-2) with TRBJ1-2; no firm D call. Germline-derived CDR1 and CDR2 are LGHDT and YNNKEL (reference sequence). V gave up 4 bases and J gave up 8 bases, with 8 bases separating them. The CDR3 extends over 11 amino acids. The CDR3 region is CASSLLGGYTF. The CDR3 DNA reads TGTGCCAGCAGCCTCCTCGGGGGCTACACCTTC.

The chain employs TRBV7-8 and TRBJ2-5; the match to TRBD2 covers 10 bases. Trimming at V came to 1 base and at J to 4 bases, leaving 0 bases not matched to a gene. There are 14 residues in the CDR3. Germline loops: CDR1 SGHVS, CDR2 FQNEAQ. CDR3 DNA: TGTGCCAGCAGCTTAGGACTAGCGGGAGAGACCCAGTACTTC. This sequence encodes CASSLGLAGETQYF. The complete variable domain, with remaining parts taken from reference TRBV7-8 and TRBJ2-5, reads GAGVSQSPRYKVAKRGQDVALRCDPISGHVSLFWYQQALGQGPEFLTYFQNEAQLDKSGLPSDRFFAERPEGSVSTLKIQRTQQEDSAVYLCASSLGLAGETQYFGPGTRLLVL.

The chain joins TRBV6-5 to TRBJ1-5; D may be TRBD1 (6 bases). There are 15 residues in the CDR3. CDR1 MNHEY and CDR2 SVGAGI come from the germline V gene. Trimming took off 0 bases at V and 6 bases at J, with 12 bases between the two ends. CDR3 loop: CASSYSRAGAQPQHF. The DNA for the CDR3 is TGTGCCAGCAGTTACTCGAGGGCAGGGGCTCAGCCCCAGCATTTT.

The table lists this clone with a count of one. The gene calls are TRBV5-8 and TRBJ2-1; TRBD2 matches at 9 bases. The length of the CDR3 is 14 residues. Germline loops: CDR1 SGHTS, CDR2 YDEGEE. Losses at the gene ends were 5 bases for V and 1 base for J; bases not matched to a gene: 1. CDR3 loop: CASRSGRSYNEQFF. The CDR3 nucleotides read TGTGCCAGCAGGAGCGGGAGGTCCTACAATGAGCAGTTCTTC.

The chain uses TRBV4-1 and TRBJ2-1; D may be TRBD2 (5 bases). This CDR3 has 17 residues. Germline loops: CDR1 MGHRA, CDR2 YSYEKL. The ends were cut back, 2 bases at V and 0 bases at J, with 14 bases in the middle. This CDR3 reads CASSQYESGGSYNEQFF. The CDR3 DNA reads TGCGCCAGCAGCCAATACGAAAGCGGTGGCTCCTACAATGAGCAGTTCTTC.

The J gene is TRBJ1-1, the V gene TRBV18; D might be TRBD1 (5 bases). The CDR3 runs to 18 residues. The V gene lost 1 base and the J gene lost 0 bases, with 18 bases spanning the gap. CDR1 and CDR2 (germline): KGHSH, LQKENI. In DNA, the CDR3 is TGTGCCAGCTCACCACAGTTATCTCTACAGGCCATGAACACTGAAGCTTTCTTT. Protein sequence: CASSPQLSLQAMNTEAFF.

This sequence joins TRBV4-2 and TRBJ2-5; D is unclear. The CDR3 is 16 residues long. V dropped 0 bases and J dropped 2 bases, with 13 bases sitting between them. CDR1 and CDR2 from the germline V gene are LGHNA and YNFKEQ. The DNA of the CDR3 is TGTGCCAGCAGCCAAGAACCGCCGAGAGGTCAAGAGACCCAGTACTTC. The encoded protein is CASSQEPPRGQETQYF.

CDR3 bases: TGTGCCAGCAGAGGGACAGGGTTAGTAATGTTTTTT. Translation: CASRGTGLVMFF. The V and J genes are TRBV6-5 and TRBJ1-4; 9 bases align to TRBD1. Per the germline V gene, CDR1 is MNHEY and CDR2 is SVGAGI. This CDR3 is 12 amino acids long. Trimming cost V 6 bases and J 15 bases; bases outside gene matches: 8.

The chain employs TRBV6-5 and TRBJ1-2, with 10 bases fitting TRBD1. The junction had 6 bases not matched to a gene; V was cut back by 5 bases and J by 9 bases. CDR3 length: 13 residues. Germline V CDR1 and CDR2: MNHEY, SVGAGI. DNA for the CDR3: TGTGCCAGCAGTCAGGGACAGGGGAGGAGCTACACCTTC. It specifies CASSQGQGRSYTF.

The chain combines TRBV28 with TRBJ1-5, with D maybe TRBD1 (6 bases). The CDR3 spans 15 residues. The germline V and J ends were trimmed by 3 bases and 3 bases, with 12 bases remaining between them. CDR1 and CDR2 from the germline V gene are MDHEN and SYDVKM. The CDR3 region is CASSLAQGFNQPQHF. Here the CDR3 DNA reads TGTGCCAGCAGTTTGGCACAGGGTTTCAATCAGCCCCAGCATTTT. The whole variable domain, remainder taken from reference TRBV28 and TRBJ1-5, is DVKVTQSSRYLVKRTGEKVFLECVQDMDHENMFWYRQDPGLGLRLIYFSYDVKMKEKGDIPEGYSVSREKKERFSLILESASTNQTSMYLCASSLAQGFNQPQHFGDGTRLSIL.

CDR3 loop: CASSYPDNISNQPQHF. CDR3 nucleotide sequence: TGTGCCAGCAGTTACCCAGACAATATTAGCAATCAGCCCCAGCATTTT. The rearrangement links TRBV6-6 to TRBJ1-5; D remains ambiguous. The germline V gene encodes CDR1 MNHNY and CDR2 SVGAGI (reference sequence). CDR3 length equals 16 residues. The V end was cut by 2 bases, the J end by 0 bases, with 11 bases between.

The genes are TRBV19 and TRBJ2-1; 9 bases are a match to TRBD2. Germline V gives CDR1 LNHDA, CDR2 SQIVND (reference sequence). The V gene end was trimmed by 10 bases and the J gene end by 6 bases; junction bases not matched to a gene: 10. The CDR3 consists of 14 residues. The CDR3 loop reads CATGSGSIFNEQFF. The CDR3 coding sequence is TGTGCCACCGGTAGCGGGAGTATTTTCAATGAGCAGTTCTTC. The entire variable domain, with the rest obtained from reference TRBV19 and TRBJ2-1, is as follows: DGGITQSPKYLFRKEGQNVTLSCEQNLNHDAMYWYRQDPGQGLRLIYYSQIVNDFQKGDIAEGYSVSREKKESFPLTVTSAQKNPTAFYLCATGSGSIFNEQFFGPGTRLTVL.

This clone has just one count. This chain uses TRBV14 with TRBJ1-4; 9 bases agree with TRBD1. In germline, CDR1 is SGHDN, CDR2 FVKESK. V dropped 1 base and J dropped 8; count of bases not matched to a gene: 8. This CDR3 is 16 amino acids long. CDR3 coding DNA: TGTGCCAGCAGCCAAGGGGGACAGGGACGATTGGAAAAACTGTTTTTT. Encoded protein: CASSQGGQGRLEKLFF.

The chain uses TRBV28 and TRBJ2-2; no firm D call. The V end lost 7 bases, the J end lost 6 bases, and 18 bases lay between the germline ends. The length of the CDR3 is 15 residues. Per germline, CDR1 MDHEN and CDR2 SYDVKM. The CDR3 coding sequence is TGTGCCAGCACCCGTAAGAGAAGCAGGCCCGGGGAGCTGTTTTTT. Its protein is CASTRKRSRPGELFF.

V and J are TRBV19 and TRBJ1-5, with D possibly matching TRBD1 (5 bases). V was clipped by 1 base and J by 3 bases, with 10 bases between them. CDR3 length: 15 amino acids. Germline values: CDR1 LNHDA, CDR2 SQIVND (reference sequence). The DNA of the CDR3 is TGTGCCAGTAGTATAGGGGGGGGAAACAATCAGCCCCAGCATTTT. Its translation is CASSIGGGNNQPQHF. Full variable domain (outside the CDR3, taken from reference TRBV19 and TRBJ1-5): DGGITQSPKYLFRKEGQNVTLSCEQNLNHDAMYWYRQDPGQGLRLIYYSQIVNDFQKGDIAEGYSVSREKKESFPLTVTSAQKNPTAFYLCASSIGGGNNQPQHFGDGTRLSIL.

This clone has only a few counts. The rearrangement links TRBV7-8 to TRBJ2-7; 9 positions match TRBD1. Germline V gene data show CDR1 as SGHVS and CDR2 as FQNEAQ. The trim removed 3 bases at V and 2 bases at J, leaving 5 bases unmatched. The length of the CDR3 is 15 residues. The CDR3 sequence is CASSFGTGPPYEQYF. The DNA of the CDR3 is TGTGCCAGCAGCTTTGGGACAGGGCCACCCTACGAGCAGTACTTC.

The V call is TRBV5-6, the J call TRBJ2-5; possible D gene TRBD2, 6 bases. Trimming cost V 2 bases and J 5 bases, with 19 bases left between them. Germline loops: CDR1 SGHDT, CDR2 YYEEEE. The CDR3 extends over 16 amino acids. The CDR3 coding sequence is TGTGCCAGCAGCTTCGCCCCGGGAGCAACTTGGGAGACCCAGTACTTC. As protein: CASSFAPGATWETQYF.